This T cell receptor (beta chain) was identified in a study of OX40 agonist ivuxolimab in advanced cancers. Repertoires were generated with immunoSEQ multiplex PCR, while TCRdb's copy carries only in-frame clones and drops some. Here the sample spans about 150,000 clones, 90% to 95% being singletons. This clone appeared a single time. The CDR3 is 14 residues long. Per germline, CDR1 MNHNS and CDR2 SASEGT. The V and J ends lost 4 bases and 0 bases, in that order; junction bases with no gene match: 2. The origin of this receptor is an adult with an advanced solid tumor such as melanoma, head and neck, liver or kidney cancer. This sequence joins TRBV6-1 and TRBJ1-1, with 7 bases that match TRBD1. The material sequenced was CD4+ or CD8+ T cells sorted from blood, taken in a trial of the OX40 agonist ivuxolimab. The CDR3 reads CASSARGVNTEAFF. As DNA, the CDR3 is TGTGCCAGCAGTGCCAGGGGGGTGAACACTGAAGCTTTCTTT.